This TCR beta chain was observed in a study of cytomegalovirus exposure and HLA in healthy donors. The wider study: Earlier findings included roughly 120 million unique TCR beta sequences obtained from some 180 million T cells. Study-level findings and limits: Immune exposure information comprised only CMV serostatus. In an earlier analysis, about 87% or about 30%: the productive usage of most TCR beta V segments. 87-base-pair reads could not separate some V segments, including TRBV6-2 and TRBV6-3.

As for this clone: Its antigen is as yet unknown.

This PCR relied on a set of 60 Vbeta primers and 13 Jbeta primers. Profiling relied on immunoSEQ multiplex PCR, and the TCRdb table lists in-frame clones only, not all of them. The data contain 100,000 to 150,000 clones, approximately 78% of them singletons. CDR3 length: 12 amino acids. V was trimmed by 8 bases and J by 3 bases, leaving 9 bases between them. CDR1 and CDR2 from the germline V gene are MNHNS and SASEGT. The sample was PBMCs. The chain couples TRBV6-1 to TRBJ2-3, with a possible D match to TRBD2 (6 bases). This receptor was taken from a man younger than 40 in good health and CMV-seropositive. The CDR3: CASAAGTDTQYF. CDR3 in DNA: TGTGCCAGCGCCGCGGGGACAGATACGCAGTATTTT.